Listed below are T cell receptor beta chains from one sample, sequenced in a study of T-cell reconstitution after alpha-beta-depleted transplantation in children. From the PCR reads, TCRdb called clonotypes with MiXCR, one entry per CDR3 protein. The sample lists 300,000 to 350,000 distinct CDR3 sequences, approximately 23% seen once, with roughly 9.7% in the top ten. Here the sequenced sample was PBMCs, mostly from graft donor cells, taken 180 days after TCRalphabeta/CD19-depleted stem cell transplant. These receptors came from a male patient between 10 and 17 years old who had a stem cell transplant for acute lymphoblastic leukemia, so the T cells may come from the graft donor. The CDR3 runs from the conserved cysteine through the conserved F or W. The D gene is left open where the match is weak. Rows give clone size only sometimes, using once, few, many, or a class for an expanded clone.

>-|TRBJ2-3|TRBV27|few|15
TGTGCCAGCAGTCCGGGGCCCTTACCCAGAGATACGCAGTATTTT
CASSPGPLPRDTQYF
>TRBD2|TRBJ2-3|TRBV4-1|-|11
TGCGCCAGCAGCCAGGGACTACTGCAGTATTTT
CASSQGLLQYF
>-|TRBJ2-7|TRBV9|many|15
TGTGCCAGCAGCGTAAGTTTTCTACTTACTTACGAGCAGTACTTC
CASSVSFLLTYEQYF
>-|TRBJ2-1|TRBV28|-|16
TGTGCCAGCAGTTCCGCCCGGGGGAGGAACTACAATGAGCAGTTCTTC
CASSSARGRNYNEQFF
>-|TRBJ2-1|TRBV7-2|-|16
TGTGCCAGCAGCTTAAGCCTGCCGCACTACTGGGATGAGCAGTTCTTC
CASSLSLPHYWDEQFF
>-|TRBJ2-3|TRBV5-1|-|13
TGCGCCAGCAGCTTGGTCGGGCGGAATACGCAGTATTTT
CASSLVGRNTQYF
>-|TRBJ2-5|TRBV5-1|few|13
TGCGCCAGCAGCTTGGGACAGAAAGAGACCCAGTACTTC
CASSLGQKETQYF
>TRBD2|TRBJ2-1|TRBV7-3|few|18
TGTGCCAGCAGCCCAACCCTTTTGCGGGAGGGACCCTACAATGAGCAGTTCTTC
CASSPTLLREGPYNEQFF
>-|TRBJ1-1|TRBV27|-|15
TGTGCCAGCAGCACCGGGACTCTCAGCGGCACTGAAGCTTTCTTT
CASSTGTLSGTEAFF
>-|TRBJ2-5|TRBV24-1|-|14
TGTGCCACCAGTGACCCAGGGCTCGCAGAGACCCAGTACTTC
CATSDPGLAETQYF
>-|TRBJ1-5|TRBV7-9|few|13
TGTGCCAGCAGCTCAGGGTTCCAACAGCCCCAGCATTTT
CASSSGFQQPQHF
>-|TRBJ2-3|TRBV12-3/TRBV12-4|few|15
TGTGCCAGCAGTTTCTCCTTGGAGCTCACAGATACGCAGTATTTT
CASSFSLELTDTQYF
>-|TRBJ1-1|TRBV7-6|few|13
TGTGCCAGCAGCGCAAGATCGGTGACTGAAGCTTTCTTT
CASSARSVTEAFF
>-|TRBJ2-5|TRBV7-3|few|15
TGTGCCAGCAGCCAAGGGCCTAGCGCCGGGGGGACCCAGTACTTC
CASSQGPSAGGTQYF
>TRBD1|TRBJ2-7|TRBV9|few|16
TGTGCCAGCAGCGTAGCCCTGGGACAGGGTCCCTACGAGCAGTACTTC
CASSVALGQGPYEQYF
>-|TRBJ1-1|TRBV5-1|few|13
TGCGCCAGCAGCTTGGTCTGGAGCACTGAAGCTTTCTTT
CASSLVWSTEAFF
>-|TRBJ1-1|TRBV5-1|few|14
TGCGCCAGCAGCTCAGGACCCGGTAGGGCTGAAGCTTTCTTT
CASSSGPGRAEAFF
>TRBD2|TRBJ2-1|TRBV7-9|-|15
TGTGCCAGCAGCGTTAGCGGGAGTACCTACAATGAGCAGTTCTTC
CASSVSGSTYNEQFF
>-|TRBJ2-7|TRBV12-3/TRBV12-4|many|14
TGTGCCAGCAGTACCTCTAGGAGGGCCTACGAGCAGTACTTC
CASSTSRRAYEQYF
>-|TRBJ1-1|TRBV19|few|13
TGTGCCAGTATGGACGGAATGAACACTGAAGCTTTCTTT
CASMDGMNTEAFF
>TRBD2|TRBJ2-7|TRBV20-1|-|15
TGCAGTGCTGCTGGACTAGCGGGATCCCCTTACGAGCAGTACTTC
CSAAGLAGSPYEQYF
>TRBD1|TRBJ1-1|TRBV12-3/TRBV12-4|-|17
TGTGCCAGCAGTTATTCTCCGGGACAGGGGGCAGGGGCTGAAGCTTTCTTT
CASSYSPGQGAGAEAFF